This T cell receptor beta chain was profiled in a study of Graves' ophthalmopathy and Graves' hyperthyroidism. Whole-study findings and limits: It was with approximately 70% sensitivity and about 72% specificity that the model predicted ophthalmopathy progression. From stable hyperthyroidism, ophthalmopathy was separated by a 13-signature model with 87.88% sensitivity and roughly 84% specificity.

CDR1 is SNHLY, CDR2 FYNNEI, per germline. V lost 3 bases and J 9 bases, leaving 32 bases between the germline ends. The CDR3 has 19 amino acids. Ophthalmopathy donors' eye disease showed moderate-to-severe activity, CAS of at least 3, NOSPECS of at least 4 and duration under 3 months. TCR beta CDR3 regions were amplified from RNA transcripts. HTBI-primed first-round RT-PCR preceded second-round multiplex PCR. A single record per CDR3 protein comes from TCRdb applying MiXCR to the multiplex PCR reads. Of about 740,000 distinct CDR3 sequences listed, roughly 41% were seen once; the top ten hold approximately 43%. A remark on this clonotype: Its antigen is unknown.

The sample taken for sequencing was peripheral blood. This receptor was taken from an adult man with Graves' ophthalmopathy. V and J are TRBV2 and TRBJ2-5; D possibly uses TRBD1 or TRBD2 (5 bases each). CDR3 sequence: CASSEGLRPLGVGNQPQYF. CDR3 DNA sequence: TGTGCCAGCAGTGAGGGCCTGAGGCCCCTGGGGGTTGGCAATCAGCCCCAGTACTTC.